These T cell receptor beta chains were read from a single sample in a study of PD-1 blockade in classical Hodgkin lymphoma. Profiled with immunoSEQ multiplex PCR; TCRdb holds only in-frame clones, not every one. The sample shows about 85,000 clones, over 90% of them seen only once. This sample comprised peripheral blood mononuclear cells (PBMCs), obtained before the second cycle of nivolumab. These TCRs come from a human donor with classical Hodgkin lymphoma. The CDR3 runs from the conserved cysteine through the conserved F or W. The D gene is left open where the match is weak. The size field is filled for only some rows; it gives once, few, many or a size class.

d_gene,v_gene,j_gene,abundance,CDR3nt,CDR3aa
NA,TRBV27,TRBJ1-4,NA,TGTGCCAGCAGAGGCAGGGGAGTAAGAGGGGGATCAACTAATGAAAAACTGTTTTTT,CASRGRGVRGGSTNEKLFF
NA,TRBV27,TRBJ1-2,few,TGTGCCAGCAGTTTGGGTCAGGGAGTCTATGGCTACACCTTC,CASSLGQGVYGYTF
NA,TRBV30,TRBJ2-7,NA,TGTGCCTGGAGTGTTGTCAGGGGCTACGAGCAGTACTTC,CAWSVVRGYEQYF
TRBD1,TRBV18,TRBJ2-5,NA,TGTGCCAGCTCACGGACAGGGGCCGACGGGGAGACCCAGTACTTC,CASSRTGADGETQYF
TRBD1,TRBV10-3,TRBJ1-1,NA,TGTGCCATCAGTGGAGGGGACAGGGGTAACACTGAAGCTTTCTTT,CAISGGDRGNTEAFF
TRBD1,TRBV9,TRBJ2-2,NA,TGTGCCAGCAGCCATTTACAGGGGGCGAACACCGGGGAGCTGTTTTTT,CASSHLQGANTGELFF
NA,TRBV4-1,TRBJ2-3,once,TGCGCCAGCAGCCAAGATTTGGGGCCACTAATGGATACGCAGTATTTT,CASSQDLGPLMDTQYF
NA,TRBV28,TRBJ1-2,NA,TGTGCCAGCACTTTACGGGGGTGGGACGGCTACACCTTC,CASTLRGWDGYTF
NA,TRBV6-5,TRBJ2-2,NA,TGTGCCAGCCGCGAGGTCGCCGGGGAGCTGTTTTTT,CASREVAGELFF
NA,TRBV11-1,TRBJ2-5,few,TGTGCCAGCAGCTTAGGCACAGAGGGGACCCAGTACTTC,CASSLGTEGTQYF
NA,TRBV7-9,TRBJ1-2,NA,TGTGCCAGCAGCTTAGCGGGTAGCGCAAATGGCTACACCTTC,CASSLAGSANGYTF
NA,TRBV5-1,TRBJ1-1,NA,TGCGCCAGCAGCTCTGATAGGGGTGGACGTTCAAACACTGAAGCTTTCTTT,CASSSDRGGRSNTEAFF
TRBD2,TRBV29-1,TRBJ2-1,NA,TGCAGCGTTGAGGTCGGAGCGACTAGCGCTATTGAGCAGTTCTTC,CSVEVGATSAIEQFF
TRBD2,TRBV2,TRBJ2-5,NA,TGTGCCAGCAGGGACTCGGGGGGAGGGAGCCAAGAGACCCAGTACTTC,CASRDSGGGSQETQYF
NA,TRBV30,TRBJ1-4,NA,TGTGCCTGGGACTTCGTTGGGAACCTTAATGAAAAACTGTTTTTT,CAWDFVGNLNEKLFF
NA,TRBV4-1,TRBJ2-5,NA,TGCGCCAGCAGCACAAGGATCCAGCGCTCTGAGACCCAGTACTTC,CASSTRIQRSETQYF
NA,TRBV9,TRBJ2-3,NA,TGTGCCAGCAGCGTAGGAGGGAGAAGCACAGATACGCAGTATTTT,CASSVGGRSTDTQYF
TRBD1,TRBV5-4,TRBJ1-2,NA,TGTGCCAGCATTCCGGGACAGGGGACGATTAACTATGGCTACACCTTC,CASIPGQGTINYGYTF
TRBD1,TRBV12-5,TRBJ1-5,few,TGTGCTAGTGCGATGGGACAGGGGGCGTATGGCAATCAGCCCCAGCATTTT,CASAMGQGAYGNQPQHF
NA,TRBV7-9,TRBJ2-7,NA,TGTGCCAGCAGCTTAGGTGGGGGAGTATACGAGCAGTACTTC,CASSLGGGVYEQYF
NA,TRBV6-6,TRBJ1-5,NA,TGTGCCAGCAGTATAGGGGCCTTCAATCAGCCCCAGCATTTT,CASSIGAFNQPQHF
NA,TRBV7-8,TRBJ2-2,NA,TGTGCCAGCAGGTTACCCCTCAGACTGGGCCCCGGGGAGCTGTTTTTT,CASRLPLRLGPGELFF
TRBD1,TRBV5-6,TRBJ2-1,NA,TGTGCCAGCAGCTTCCCAGGGGGCTTTGAGCAGTTCTTC,CASSFPGGFEQFF
TRBD2,TRBV4-1,TRBJ2-1,NA,TGCGCCAGCAGCCAAGGGGCAGCGGGATTGTCCGTAGGCAATGAGCAGTTCTTC,CASSQGAAGLSVGNEQFF
NA,TRBV30,TRBJ2-1,NA,TGTGCCTGGAGTGTGGGAGATAACTACGAGTTCTTC,CAWSVGDNYEFF
NA,TRBV7-9,TRBJ1-3,once,TGTGCCAGCAGCTCGGACAGCCGCTCTGGAAACACCATATATTTT,CASSSDSRSGNTIYF
TRBD2,TRBV10-1,TRBJ2-3,NA,TGCGCCACCACAGCGGGAATGAGTTCTACAGATACGCAGTATTTT,CATTAGMSSTDTQYF
TRBD1,TRBV27,TRBJ1-6,NA,TGTGCCAGCGCTGTTCGGGGAACAGGGGGCGGGTCACCCCTCCACTTT,CASAVRGTGGGSPLHF
TRBD2,TRBV25-1,TRBJ2-3,NA,TGTGCCAGCAGTGGGTCTACTAGCGATAGCACAGATACGCAGTATTTT,CASSGSTSDSTDTQYF